Listed here is a single TCR beta chain. This CDR3 has 16 amino acids. Germline V CDR1 and CDR2: SGHVS, FQNEAQ. The V segment lost 4 bases and the J segment 3 bases; nucleotides outside the gene matches: 3. CD8 cells classed as naive were CD45RO-negative and positively selected for CCR7, excluding terminally differentiated effector memory CD45RA+ cells. All donors qualified as healthy HIV-negative adults and had experienced no recent acute infections or vaccinations. This specimen belongs to a study of shared clonotypes between healthy human individuals. Profiling relied on immunoSEQ multiplex PCR, and the TCRdb table lists in-frame clones only, not all of them. The sample includes about 590,000 clones, less than 97% seen only once; the top ten take roughly 0.1%.

The chain employs TRBV7-8 and TRBJ2-5; 15 nucleotides match TRBD2. This receptor was identified in a woman aged 30 to 39 in good health. The sequencing sample was made of naive CD8+ T cells sorted from blood. In DNA form, the CDR3 reads TGTGCCAGCAGCTCGGGACTAGCGGGAGGTAAAGAGACCCAGTACTTC. Its protein is CASSSGLAGGKETQYF. Supplemented by reference TRBV7-8 and TRBJ2-5, the full variable domain reads GAGVSQSPRYKVAKRGQDVALRCDPISGHVSLFWYQQALGQGPEFLTYFQNEAQLDKSGLPSDRFFAERPEGSVSTLKIQRTQQEDSAVYLCASSSGLAGGKETQYFGPGTRLLVL.